The next 29 T cell receptor beta chains were all read from a single sample in a study of T and B cells in COVID-19 patients. TRB was amplified from about 250-500 ng of blood genomic DNA. TRB rearrangements were amplified by multiplex PCR with BIOMED2 TRB-A/B primers. In TCRdb, the multiplex PCR reads were re-called with MiXCR into one record per CDR3 protein. This sample carries 8,000 to 10,000 distinct CDR3 sequences, 25% to 30% of them seen once, and the ten largest clones take roughly a quarter. The source material was blood. These receptors were taken from a human donor who had recovered from COVID-19.

This clonotype was seen a handful of times. The chain has TRBV4-3 and TRBJ2-3; 8 bases line up with TRBD2. Germline V lookup: CDR1 LGHNA, CDR2 YSLEER. The CDR3 totals 17 residues. The ends lost 1 base at V and 3 bases at J; junction bases unmatched: 9. The CDR3 region is CASSQGGRGARTDTQYF. As DNA, the CDR3 is TGCGCCAGCAGCCAAGGGGGGCGGGGGGCGAGGACAGATACGCAGTATTTT.

This chain uses TRBV19 with TRBJ1-2; TRBD1 aligns across 8 bases. The junction had 16 bases not matched to a gene; V was cut back by 9 bases and J by 4 bases. CDR1 LNHDA and CDR2 SQIVND come from the germline V gene (reference sequence). This CDR3 is built from 16 residues. Here the CDR3 reads CASQAGTGVFSYGYTF. CDR3 coding DNA: TGTGCCAGCCAGGCGGGGACAGGAGTGTTTAGCTATGGCTACACCTTC.

As concerns this clonotype: A much larger clone differs by one base, so this may be a read error. The rearrangement uses TRBV30 and TRBJ2-5, with D possibly TRBD2 on 6 matching bases. This CDR3 spans 13 amino acids. Germline V gene lookup returns CDR1 GTSNPN and CDR2 SVGIG (reference sequence). V shed 7 bases and J shed 7 bases, with 19 bases lying between them. The CDR3 sequence: CASSGGERGTQYF. For the CDR3, the DNA is TGTGCCTCCTCAGGAGGGGAAAGGGGGACCCAGTACTTC.

This chain links TRBV20-1 with TRBJ2-4; maybe TRBD1 (6 bases). Looked up from germline, CDR1 is DFQATT and CDR2 is SNEGSKA (reference sequence). The CDR3 consists of 17 residues. V was shortened by 0 bases and J by 0 bases, with 15 bases between the two germline ends. The CDR3 is CSARDLGTLLAKNIQYF. CDR3 DNA sequence: TGCAGTGCTAGAGATCTCGGGACATTGCTAGCCAAAAACATTCAGTACTTC.

The V call is TRBV5-1, the J call TRBJ2-2; no definite D call. Per the germline V gene, CDR1 is SGHRS and CDR2 is YFSETQ. The V and J ends lost 0 bases and 0 bases respectively, with 6 bases between them. The CDR3 has 15 residues. The CDR3 reads CASSLGTANTGELFF. The CDR3 DNA reads as TGCGCCAGCAGCTTGGGAACCGCGAACACCGGGGAGCTGTTTTTT.

Worth noting for this clonotype: A read error may account for a junction end that differs from germline. The chain joins TRBV14 to TRBJ2-2; no firm D call. CDR1 is SGHDN, CDR2 FVKESK, per germline. The CDR3 has 13 amino acids. The CDR3, as DNA: TGTGCCAGCAGCCCAAGGGTTACCGAGGAGCTGTTTTTT. Encoded protein: CASSPRVTEELFF.

This clonotype was detected only once. The chain uses TRBV7-9 and TRBJ2-3; either TRBD1 or TRBD2 may fit D (7 bases each). The CDR3 spans 15 residues. The V gene lost 5 bases and the J gene lost 1 base, with 13 bases spanning the gap. Germline V gene sequence: CDR1 SEHNR, CDR2 FQNEAQ (reference sequence). CDR3 bases: TGTGCCAGCAGCCTAAGCGGGACAGGCACAGATACGCAGTATTTT. Protein sequence: CASSLSGTGTDTQYF.

Note on this clonotype: At one end, the junction sequence differs from germline, possibly due to a read error. The V and J genes are TRBV5-4 and TRBJ1-6; D is uncertain. Looked up from germline, CDR1 is SGHNT and CDR2 is YYREEE (reference sequence). This CDR3 is built from 17 residues. The CDR3 loop is CASSQVALGSYNSPLHF. The CDR3 DNA sequence: TGCGCCAGCAGCCAAGTCGCCCTCGGTTCCTATAATTCACCCCTCCACTTT. Filled out from reference TRBV5-4 and TRBJ1-6, the complete variable domain reads ETGVTQSPTHLIKTRGQQVTLRCSSQSGHNTVSWYQQALGQGPQFIFQYYREEENGRGNFPPRFSGLQFPNYSSELNVNALELDDSALYLCASSQVALGSYNSPLHFGNGTRLTVT.

In the case of this clonotype: This sequence may be a read error, since a much larger clone differs from it by one base. The rearrangement uses TRBV18 and TRBJ2-7; TRBD1 agrees at 12 bases. The trim removed 0 bases at V and 7 bases at J, leaving 7 bases unmatched. The CDR3 spans 16 residues. Germline CDR1 reads KGHSH; CDR2 reads LQKENI. The chain's CDR3 is CASSPPIGTGGDEQYF. CDR3 nucleotides: TGTGCCAGCTCACCACCGATCGGGACAGGGGGCGATGAGCAGTACTTC.

This clonotype occurred a few times. V gene TRBV10-2 combines with J gene TRBJ1-2, with D unclear. The CDR3 sequence is 11 residues long. Germline CDR1 and CDR2: WSHSY and SAAADI. V lost 4 bases and J 5 bases, leaving 5 bases between the germline ends. The CDR3 nucleotides read TGCGCCAGCAGTGGACAATATGGCTACACCTTC. Translated, it gives CASSGQYGYTF.

On this clonotype itself: Just one base apart from a much larger clone, this may be a read error. The chain uses TRBV6-5 and TRBJ2-7; TRBD2 is a possible D gene (6 bases). CDR3 length: 13 amino acids. Trimming removed 6 bases from V and 2 bases from J, with 11 bases in between. Germline V gene data show CDR1 as MNHEY and CDR2 as SVGAGI. The CDR3 loop is CASSGSSPYEQYF. CDR3 nucleotides: TGTGCCAGCAGCGGGAGTTCCCCCTACGAGCAGTACTTC.

This clonotype has more than one count but fewer than ten. As DNA, the CDR3 is TGTGCCAGCAGTTACACGTGGAGTGAAGCTTTCTTT. Residues: CASSYTWSEAFF. The chain links TRBV6-2 or TRBV6-3 to TRBJ1-1; D call uncertain. Germline loops: CDR1 MNHEY, CDR2 SVGEGT. Trimming stripped 2 bases from V and 7 bases from J, with 8 bases between. The CDR3 is 12 amino acids.

This clonotype was counted at least ten times. V gene TRBV5-5 combines with J gene TRBJ1-4, with 7 bases lining up with TRBD1. There are 14 residues in the CDR3. With V trimmed by 0 bases and J by 8 bases, 4 bases remained unmatched. CDR1 is SGHKS, CDR2 YYEKEE, per germline (reference sequence). CDR3 bases: TGTGCCAGCAGCTTGGCCTCCAGGGGGGAAAAACTGTTTTTT. As protein: CASSLASRGEKLFF.

This clonotype qualifies as medium-sized (0.01 to 0.1%). The V gene is TRBV6-2 or TRBV6-3, the J gene TRBJ2-3; perhaps TRBD2 as D (5 bases). Per the germline V gene, CDR1 is MNHEY and CDR2 is SVGEGT. The V and J ends lost 0 bases and 0 bases respectively, with 7 bases between them. CDR3 length equals 15 residues. This CDR3 is CASSYSGISTDTQYF. Here the CDR3 DNA reads TGTGCCAGCAGTTACTCCGGGATCAGCACAGATACGCAGTATTTT.

This clonotype was detected a few times. J is TRBJ1-2 and V is TRBV6-2 or TRBV6-3; perhaps TRBD1 as D (6 bases). The V and J ends lost 8 bases and 2 bases respectively, with 18 bases between them. The CDR3 loop spans 15 amino acids. From germline, CDR1 is MNHEY and CDR2 SVGEGT. The CDR3 region is CASREYREANYGYTF. The DNA of the CDR3 is TGTGCCAGCCGTGAATACAGGGAAGCGAACTATGGCTACACCTTC.

Judged by abundance, this clonotype is medium-sized (0.01 to 0.1%). This chain uses TRBV30 with TRBJ2-7, with TRBD2 as a possible D gene (5 bases). V lost 4 bases and J lost 11, with 15 bases in between. CDR3 length: 11 amino acids. Germline V lookup: CDR1 GTSNPN, CDR2 SVGIG (reference sequence). The CDR3 sequence: CAWNDRGREYF. For the CDR3, the DNA is TGTGCCTGGAATGATCGGGGTAGGGAGTACTTC.

This rearrangement joins TRBV5-1 to TRBJ2-3; 10 nucleotides match TRBD2. J lost 4 bases, V lost 4 bases, and 9 bases had no gene match. CDR3 size: 16 residues. The V gene's germline CDR1 is SGHRS and CDR2 YFSETQ. CDR3 in amino acids: CASSPGTSVGADTQYF. CDR3 DNA: TGCGCCAGCAGCCCCGGGACTAGCGTCGGGGCAGATACGCAGTATTTT. Based on the CDR3 plus reference TRBV5-1 and TRBJ2-3, the full variable domain is KAGVTQTPRYLIKTRGQQVTLSCSPISGHRSVSWYQQTPGQGLQFLFEYFSETQRNKGNFPGRFSGRQFSNSRSEMNVSTLELGDSALYLCASSPGTSVGADTQYFGPGTRLTVL.

The gene calls are TRBV7-6 and TRBJ1-1, with no clear D. Germline V lookup: CDR1 SGHVS, CDR2 FNYEAQ. This CDR3 comprises 13 residues. Trimming cost V 1 base and J 3 bases, with 6 bases left between them. The CDR3 sequence: CASSLEQYTEAFF. CDR3 coding DNA: TGTGCCAGCAGCTTAGAACAGTACACTGAAGCTTTCTTT. Full variable domain (missing parts from reference TRBV7-6 and TRBJ1-1): GAGVSQSPRYKVTKRGQDVALRCDPISGHVSLYWYRQALGQGPEFLTYFNYEAQQDKSGLPNDRFSAERPEGSISTLTIQRTEQRDSAMYRCASSLEQYTEAFFGQGTRLTVV.

This clonotype was seen only a few times. The V and J genes are TRBV27 and TRBJ1-1; 11 nucleotides match TRBD1. The V segment lost 4 bases and the J segment 0 bases; nucleotides outside the gene matches: 1. Per the germline V gene, CDR1 is MNHEY and CDR2 is SMNVEV (reference sequence). CDR3 size: 15 residues. The CDR3 loop reads CASSWTGGMNTEAFF. The DNA of the CDR3 is TGTGCCAGCAGTTGGACAGGGGGCATGAACACTGAAGCTTTCTTT.

This clonotype occurred a few times. The chain has TRBV5-4 and TRBJ2-7, with 8 nucleotides matching TRBD2. Germline CDR1 SGHNT, CDR2 YYREEE (reference sequence). V was clipped by 4 bases and J by 6 bases; unmatched bases: 12. The CDR3 runs 15 residues. CDR3 nucleotides: TGTGCCAGCAGCCCGGGGGGACTAGGAGTTTTCGAGCAGTACTTC. This codes for CASSPGGLGVFEQYF.

By sample share, this clonotype is medium-sized. This chain joins TRBV29-1 and TRBJ2-7, with 8 positions matching TRBD2. Germline loops: CDR1 SQVTM, CDR2 ANQGSEA. V trimming: 6 bases; J trimming: 6 bases; junction bases outside the gene matches: 16. The CDR3 is 15 residues long. The CDR3 loop is CSVGPAEAGDREQYF. CDR3 DNA: TGCAGCGTGGGCCCAGCGGAAGCGGGGGATCGCGAGCAGTACTTC.

This clonotype is labeled medium-sized. The chain employs TRBV5-5 and TRBJ2-5, with 9 bases aligning to TRBD2. J gave up 4 bases and V 7 bases, and 14 bases lay outside the gene matches. This CDR3 has 16 residues. Per germline, CDR1 SGHKS and CDR2 YYEKEE (reference sequence). This CDR3 reads CASAPGLAVWGETQYF. The CDR3 DNA follows: TGTGCCAGCGCCCCGGGACTAGCAGTGTGGGGAGAGACCCAGTACTTC.

The chain joins TRBV18 to TRBJ2-5, with D unclear. The germline CDR1 and CDR2 sequences are KGHSH and LQKENI. Trimming left V 2 bases short and J 5 bases short, with 6 bases between. The CDR3 runs to 12 residues. The CDR3 region has the DNA TGTGCCAGCTCACCAGCCGCCGAGACCCAGTACTTC. Translated: CASSPAAETQYF.

This clonotype was observed a few times. The chain is built from TRBV7-2 and TRBJ2-3; 8 bases are a match to TRBD2. The CDR3 consists of 17 residues. With 1 base clipped from V and 1 base from J, the junction kept 7 bases outside the gene matches. CDR1 SGHTA and CDR2 FQGNSA come from the germline V gene. The CDR3 loop is CASSLVASGFRTDTQYF. CDR3 DNA sequence: TGTGCCAGCAGCTTAGTTGCTAGCGGGTTTCGCACAGATACGCAGTATTTT.

In its sample, this clonotype ranks as medium-sized. The chain has TRBV5-4 and TRBJ2-3; D uncertain. The ends were cut back, 4 bases at V and 1 base at J, with 13 bases in the middle. This CDR3 is built from 15 residues. Germline assignment: CDR1 SGHNT and CDR2 YYREEE (reference sequence). CDR3 sequence (DNA): TGTGCCAGCAGCCTCTTAGCAGGAGGCACAGATACGCAGTATTTT. As protein: CASSLLAGGTDTQYF.

The chain is built from TRBV4-2 and TRBJ2-3, with TRBD2 matching over 8 bases. V shed 3 bases and J 4 bases; nucleotides not matched to a gene: 3. This CDR3 spans 14 amino acids. The germline CDR1 and CDR2 sequences are LGHNA and YNFKEQ. CDR3 DNA sequence: TGTGCCAGCAGCCAGGGGACTAGGGCAGATACGCAGTATTTT. It translates to CASSQGTRADTQYF.

This clonotype was seen more than once but under ten times. The chain joins TRBV20-1 to TRBJ2-2; D uncertain. Trimming removed 0 bases at V and 4 bases at J, with 6 bases between. Germline lookup yields CDR1 DFQATT and CDR2 SNEGSKA (reference sequence). The CDR3 is 13 amino acids. CDR3 in DNA: TGCAGTGCTAGAGAAGCATTCACCGGGGAGCTGTTTTTT. Translated, it gives CSAREAFTGELFF.

By its share, this clonotype is medium-sized. The genes are TRBV18 and TRBJ2-7; 8 bases agree with TRBD1. Germline values: CDR1 KGHSH, CDR2 LQKENI. The CDR3 is 13 residues long. With 2 bases clipped from V and 4 bases from J, the junction kept 1 base outside the gene matches. CDR3 coding DNA: TGTGCCAGCTCACCAGGGACAGGATACGAGCAGTACTTC. Translating gives CASSPGTGYEQYF.

In this sample, this clonotype turned up once. J is TRBJ1-2 and V is TRBV4-3; D is unresolved. This CDR3 has 15 amino acids. Germline values: CDR1 LGHNA, CDR2 YSLEER. Trimming left V 2 bases short and J 5 bases short, with 15 bases between. The CDR3 region has the DNA TGCGCCAGCAGCCAAACCGACGCTGGGCTTTATGGCTACACCTTC. It encodes CASSQTDAGLYGYTF.